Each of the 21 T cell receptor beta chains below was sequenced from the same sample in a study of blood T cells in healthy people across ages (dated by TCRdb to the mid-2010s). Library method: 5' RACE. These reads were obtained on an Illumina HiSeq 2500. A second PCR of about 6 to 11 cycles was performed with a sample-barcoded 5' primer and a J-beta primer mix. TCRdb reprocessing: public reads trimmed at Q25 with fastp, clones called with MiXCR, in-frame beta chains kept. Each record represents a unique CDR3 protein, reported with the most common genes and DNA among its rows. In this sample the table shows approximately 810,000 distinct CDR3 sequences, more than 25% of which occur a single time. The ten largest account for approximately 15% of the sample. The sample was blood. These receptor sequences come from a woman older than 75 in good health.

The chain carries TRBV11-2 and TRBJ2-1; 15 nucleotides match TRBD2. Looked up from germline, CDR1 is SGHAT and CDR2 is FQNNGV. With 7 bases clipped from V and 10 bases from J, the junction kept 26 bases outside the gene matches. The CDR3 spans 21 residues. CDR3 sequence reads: CASNEKPGLAGGRLGSGEQFF. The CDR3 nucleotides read TGTGCCAGCAACGAGAAGCCCGGACTAGCGGGGGGGCGACTCGGCTCGGGCGAGCAGTTCTTC.

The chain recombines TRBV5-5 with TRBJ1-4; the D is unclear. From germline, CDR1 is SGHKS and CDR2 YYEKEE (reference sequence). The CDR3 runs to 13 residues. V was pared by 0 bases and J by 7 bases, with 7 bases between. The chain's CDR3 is CASSLEWSEKLFF. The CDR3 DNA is TGTGCCAGCAGCTTGGAATGGTCTGAAAAACTGTTTTTT.

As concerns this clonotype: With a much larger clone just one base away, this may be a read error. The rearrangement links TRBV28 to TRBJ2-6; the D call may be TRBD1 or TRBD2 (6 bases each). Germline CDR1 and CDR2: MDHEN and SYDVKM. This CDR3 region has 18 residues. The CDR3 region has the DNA TGTGCCAGCAGACGAAATCGCCCGGGGGCAAACGGGGCCAACGTCCCGACTTTC. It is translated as CASRRNRPGANGANVPTF.

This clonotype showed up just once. CDR3 sequence reads: CASGGQGSGYTF. As DNA, the CDR3 is TGTGCCAGCGGAGGCCAAGGGAGTGGCTACACCTTC. The chain couples TRBV9 to TRBJ1-2; D call uncertain. With 7 bases removed from V and 7 bases from J, the gap between germline ends came to 14 bases. The CDR3 is made up of 12 amino acids. Germline V gene lookup returns CDR1 SGDLS and CDR2 YYNGEE.

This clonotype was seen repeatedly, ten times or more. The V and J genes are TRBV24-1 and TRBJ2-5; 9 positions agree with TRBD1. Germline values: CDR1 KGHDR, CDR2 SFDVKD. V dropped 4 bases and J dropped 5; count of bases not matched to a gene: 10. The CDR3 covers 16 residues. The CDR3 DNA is TGTGCCACCAGTGACCCCGGGACAGGGACGGTGGAGACCCAGTACTTC. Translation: CATSDPGTGTVETQYF.

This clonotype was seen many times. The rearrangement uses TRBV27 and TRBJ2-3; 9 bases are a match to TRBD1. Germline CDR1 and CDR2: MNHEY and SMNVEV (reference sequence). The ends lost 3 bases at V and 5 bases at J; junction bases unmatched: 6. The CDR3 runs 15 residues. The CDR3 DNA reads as TGTGCCAGCAGTTTGACGATGGACAGGGGAGATACGCAGTATTTT. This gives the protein CASSLTMDRGDTQYF.

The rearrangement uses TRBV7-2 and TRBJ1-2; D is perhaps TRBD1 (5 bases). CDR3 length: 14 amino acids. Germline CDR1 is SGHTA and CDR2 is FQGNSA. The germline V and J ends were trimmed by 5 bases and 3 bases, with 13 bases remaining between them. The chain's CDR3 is CASSPRVGDYGYTF. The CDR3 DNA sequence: TGTGCCAGCAGCCCCCGGGTGGGGGACTATGGCTACACCTTC.

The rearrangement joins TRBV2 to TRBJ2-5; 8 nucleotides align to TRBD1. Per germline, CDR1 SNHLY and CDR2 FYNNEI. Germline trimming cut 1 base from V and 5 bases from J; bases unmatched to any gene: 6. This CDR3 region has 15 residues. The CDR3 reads CASSEEGQVKETQYF. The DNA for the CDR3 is TGTGCCAGCAGTGAAGAGGGACAGGTGAAGGAGACCCAGTACTTC.

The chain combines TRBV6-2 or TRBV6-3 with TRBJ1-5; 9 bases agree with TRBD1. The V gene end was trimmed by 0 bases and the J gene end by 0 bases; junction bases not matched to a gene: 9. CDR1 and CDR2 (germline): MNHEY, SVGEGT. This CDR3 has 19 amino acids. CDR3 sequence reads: CASSYSPGQGFYSNQPQHF. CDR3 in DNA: TGTGCCAGCAGTTACTCGCCGGGACAGGGATTTTATAGCAATCAGCCCCAGCATTTT.

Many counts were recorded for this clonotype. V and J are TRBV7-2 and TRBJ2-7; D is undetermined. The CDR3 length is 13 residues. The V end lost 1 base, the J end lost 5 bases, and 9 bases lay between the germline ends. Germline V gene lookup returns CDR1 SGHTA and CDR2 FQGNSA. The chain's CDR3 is CASSLGPKDEQYF. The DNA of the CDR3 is TGTGCCAGCAGCTTAGGTCCTAAGGACGAGCAGTACTTC. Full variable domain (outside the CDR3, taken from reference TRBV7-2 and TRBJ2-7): GAGVSQSPSNKVTEKGKDVELRCDPISGHTALYWYRQSLGQGLEFLIYFQGNSAPDKSGLPSDRFSAERTGGSVSTLTIQRTQQEDSAVYLCASSLGPKDEQYFGPGTRLTVT.

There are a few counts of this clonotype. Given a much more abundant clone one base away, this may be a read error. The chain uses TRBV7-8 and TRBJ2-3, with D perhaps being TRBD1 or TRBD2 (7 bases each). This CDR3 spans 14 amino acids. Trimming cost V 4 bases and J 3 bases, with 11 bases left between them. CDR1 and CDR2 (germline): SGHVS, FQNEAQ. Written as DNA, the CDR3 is TGTGCCAGCAGCTGGGAGGGGGCAACAGATACGCAGTATTTT. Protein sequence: CASSWEGATDTQYF.

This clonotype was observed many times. The chain's CDR3 is CSARDGVYGYTF. CDR3 nucleotides: TGCAGTGCTAGAGATGGGGTCTATGGCTACACCTTC. The chain employs TRBV20-1 and TRBJ1-2; D not resolved. The CDR3 spans 12 residues. Germline lookup yields CDR1 DFQATT and CDR2 SNEGSKA (reference sequence). The V end was cut by 0 bases, the J end by 4 bases, with 6 bases between.

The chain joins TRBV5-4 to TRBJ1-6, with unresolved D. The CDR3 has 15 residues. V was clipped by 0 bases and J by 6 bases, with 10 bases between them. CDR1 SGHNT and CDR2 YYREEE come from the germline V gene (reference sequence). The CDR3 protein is CASSLDAVANSPLHF. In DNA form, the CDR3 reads TGTGCCAGCAGCTTGGATGCAGTGGCTAATTCACCCCTCCACTTT. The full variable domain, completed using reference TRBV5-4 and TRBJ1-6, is ETGVTQSPTHLIKTRGQQVTLRCSSQSGHNTVSWYQQALGQGPQFIFQYYREEENGRGNFPPRFSGLQFPNYSSELNVNALELDDSALYLCASSLDAVANSPLHFGNGTRLTVT.

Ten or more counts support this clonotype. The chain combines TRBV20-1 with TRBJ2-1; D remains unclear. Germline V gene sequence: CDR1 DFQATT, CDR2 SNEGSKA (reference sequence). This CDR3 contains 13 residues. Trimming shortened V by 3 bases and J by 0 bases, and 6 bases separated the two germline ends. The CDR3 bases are TGCAGTGCTAGTCCGAGCTCCTACAATGAGCAGTTCTTC. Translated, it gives CSASPSSYNEQFF.

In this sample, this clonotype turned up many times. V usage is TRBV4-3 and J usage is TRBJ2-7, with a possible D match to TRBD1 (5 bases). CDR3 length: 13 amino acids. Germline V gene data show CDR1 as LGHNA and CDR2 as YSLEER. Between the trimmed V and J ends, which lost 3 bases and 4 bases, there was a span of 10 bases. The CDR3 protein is CASSQITGYEQYF. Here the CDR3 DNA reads TGCGCCAGCAGCCAGATCACAGGTTACGAGCAGTACTTC.

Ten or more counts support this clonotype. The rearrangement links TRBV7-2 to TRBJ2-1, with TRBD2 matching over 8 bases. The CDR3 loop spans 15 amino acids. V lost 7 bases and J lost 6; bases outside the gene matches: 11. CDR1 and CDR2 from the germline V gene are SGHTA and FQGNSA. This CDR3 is CASTPTYAGGNEQFF. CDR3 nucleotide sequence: TGTGCCAGCACCCCCACCTACGCGGGGGGCAATGAGCAGTTCTTC.

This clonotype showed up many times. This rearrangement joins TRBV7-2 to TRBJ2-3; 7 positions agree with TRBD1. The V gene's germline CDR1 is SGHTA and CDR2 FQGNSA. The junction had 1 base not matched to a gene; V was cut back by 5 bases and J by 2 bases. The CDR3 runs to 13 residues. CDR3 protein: CASSTGVTDTQYF. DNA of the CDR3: TGTGCCAGCAGCACAGGGGTCACAGATACGCAGTATTTT.

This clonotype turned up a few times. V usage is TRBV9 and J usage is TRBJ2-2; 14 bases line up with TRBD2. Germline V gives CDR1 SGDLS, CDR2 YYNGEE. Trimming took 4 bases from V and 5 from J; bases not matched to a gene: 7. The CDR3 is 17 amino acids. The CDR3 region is CASSPGLAGGLTGELFF. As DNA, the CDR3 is TGTGCCAGCAGCCCAGGACTAGCGGGGGGCCTAACCGGGGAGCTGTTTTTT. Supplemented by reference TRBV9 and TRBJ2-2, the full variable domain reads DSGVTQTPKHLITATGQRVTLRCSPRSGDLSVYWYQQSLDQGLQFLIQYYNGEERAKGNILERFSAQQFPDLHSELNLSSLELGDSALYFCASSPGLAGGLTGELFFGEGSRLTVL.

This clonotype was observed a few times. The CDR3 region is CASSLITGGEAFF. CDR3 DNA sequence: TGTGCCAGCAGCTTAATTACAGGGGGGGAAGCTTTCTTT. This chain links TRBV7-2 with TRBJ1-1; TRBD1 matches 8 bases. V was pared by 2 bases and J by 8 bases, with 4 bases of the junction left unmatched. This CDR3 contains 13 residues. Germline values: CDR1 SGHTA, CDR2 FQGNSA.

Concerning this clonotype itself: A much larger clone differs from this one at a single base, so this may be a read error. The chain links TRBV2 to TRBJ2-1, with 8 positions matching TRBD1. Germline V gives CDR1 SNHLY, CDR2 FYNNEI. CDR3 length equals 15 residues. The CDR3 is CASSGGQGIDNGQFF. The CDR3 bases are TGTGCCAGCAGTGGAGGACAGGGAATCGACAATGGGCAGTTCTTC.

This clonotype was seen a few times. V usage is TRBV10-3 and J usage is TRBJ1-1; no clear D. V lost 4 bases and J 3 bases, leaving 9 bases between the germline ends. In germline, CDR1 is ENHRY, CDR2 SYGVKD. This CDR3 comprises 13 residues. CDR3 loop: CAISVKADTEAFF. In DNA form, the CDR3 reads TGTGCCATCAGTGTCAAGGCAGACACTGAAGCTTTCTTT.